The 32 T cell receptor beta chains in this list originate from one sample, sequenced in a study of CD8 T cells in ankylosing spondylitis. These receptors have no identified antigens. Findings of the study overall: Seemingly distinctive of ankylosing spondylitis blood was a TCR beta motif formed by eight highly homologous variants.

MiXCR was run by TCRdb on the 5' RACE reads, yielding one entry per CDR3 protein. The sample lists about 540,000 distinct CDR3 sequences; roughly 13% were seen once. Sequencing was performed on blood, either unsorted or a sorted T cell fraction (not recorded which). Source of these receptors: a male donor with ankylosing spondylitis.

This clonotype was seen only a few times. The CDR3 coding sequence is TGTGCCAGCGGGAGAGCGCCTAGCACAGATACGCAGTATTTT. It is translated as CASGRAPSTDTQYF. The rearrangement uses TRBV11-2 and TRBJ2-3; a weak D match, TRBD2 (5 bases). V lost 8 bases and J 0 bases, leaving 12 bases between the germline ends. This CDR3 region has 14 residues. Germline V CDR1 and CDR2: SGHAT, FQNNGV.

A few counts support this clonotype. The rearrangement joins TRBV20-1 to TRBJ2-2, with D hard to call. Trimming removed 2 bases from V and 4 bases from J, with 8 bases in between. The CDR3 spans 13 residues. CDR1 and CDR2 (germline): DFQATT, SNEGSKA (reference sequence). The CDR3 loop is CSARSLSTGELFF. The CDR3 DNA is TGCAGTGCTAGATCTCTGAGCACCGGGGAGCTGTTTTTT.

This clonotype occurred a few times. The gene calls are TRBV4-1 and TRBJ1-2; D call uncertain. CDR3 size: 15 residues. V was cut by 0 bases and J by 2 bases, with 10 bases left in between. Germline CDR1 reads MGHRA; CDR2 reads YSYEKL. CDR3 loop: CASSQEVGKNYGYTF. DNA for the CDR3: TGCGCCAGCAGCCAAGAGGTCGGGAAAAACTATGGCTACACCTTC.

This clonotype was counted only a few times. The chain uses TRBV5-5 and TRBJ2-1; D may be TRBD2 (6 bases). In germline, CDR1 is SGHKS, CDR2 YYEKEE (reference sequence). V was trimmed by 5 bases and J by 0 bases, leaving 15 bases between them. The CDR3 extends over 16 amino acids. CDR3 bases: TGTGCCAGCAGTTTTACCGGGACTTCCTCCTACAATGAGCAGTTCTTC. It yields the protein CASSFTGTSSYNEQFF.

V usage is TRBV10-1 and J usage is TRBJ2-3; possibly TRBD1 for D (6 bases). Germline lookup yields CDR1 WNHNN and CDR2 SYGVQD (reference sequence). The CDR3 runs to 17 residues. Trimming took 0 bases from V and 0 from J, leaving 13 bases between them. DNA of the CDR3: TGCGCCAGCAGTGAGTCAGGGGCAGGGGCTAGCACAGATACGCAGTATTTT. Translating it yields CASSESGAGASTDTQYF.

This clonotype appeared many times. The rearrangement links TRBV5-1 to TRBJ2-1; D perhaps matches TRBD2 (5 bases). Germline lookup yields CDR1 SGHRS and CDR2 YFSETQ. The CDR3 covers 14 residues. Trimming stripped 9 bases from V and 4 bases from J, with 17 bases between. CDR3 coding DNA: TGCGCCACCAAGAGAGAAGCGGAATACAATGAGCAGTTCTTC. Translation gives CATKREAEYNEQFF. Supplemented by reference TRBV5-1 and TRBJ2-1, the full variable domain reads KAGVTQTPRYLIKTRGQQVTLSCSPISGHRSVSWYQQTPGQGLQFLFEYFSETQRNKGNFPGRFSGRQFSNSRSEMNVSTLELGDSALYLCATKREAEYNEQFFGPGTRLTVL.

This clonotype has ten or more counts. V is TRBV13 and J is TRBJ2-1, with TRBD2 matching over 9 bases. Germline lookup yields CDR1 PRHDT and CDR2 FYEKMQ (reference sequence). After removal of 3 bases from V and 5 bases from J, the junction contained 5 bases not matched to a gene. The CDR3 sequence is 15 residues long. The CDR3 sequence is CASSFLAGLNNEQFF. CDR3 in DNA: TGTGCCAGCAGCTTCCTAGCGGGACTTAACAATGAGCAGTTCTTC.

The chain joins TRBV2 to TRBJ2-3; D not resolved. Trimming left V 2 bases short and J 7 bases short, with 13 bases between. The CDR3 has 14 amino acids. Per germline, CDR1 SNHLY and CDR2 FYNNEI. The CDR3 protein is CASSENEIAYTQYF. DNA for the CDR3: TGTGCCAGCAGTGAAAACGAGATTGCCTATACGCAGTATTTT.

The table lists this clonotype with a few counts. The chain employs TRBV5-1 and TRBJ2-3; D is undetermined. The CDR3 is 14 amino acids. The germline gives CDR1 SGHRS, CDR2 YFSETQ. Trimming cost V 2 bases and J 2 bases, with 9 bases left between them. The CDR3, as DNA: TGCGCCAGCAGCTTTTCGGCTAACACAGATACGCAGTATTTT. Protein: CASSFSANTDTQYF.

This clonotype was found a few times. The CDR3 region has the DNA TGTGCCAGCAGCCCCGGGATCCCCCCTAGCTACACCTTC. Translation: CASSPGIPPSYTF. The chain couples TRBV12-3 or TRBV12-4 to TRBJ1-2; D remains unclear. The CDR3 length is 13 residues. V gave up 6 bases and J gave up 9 bases, with 17 bases separating them.

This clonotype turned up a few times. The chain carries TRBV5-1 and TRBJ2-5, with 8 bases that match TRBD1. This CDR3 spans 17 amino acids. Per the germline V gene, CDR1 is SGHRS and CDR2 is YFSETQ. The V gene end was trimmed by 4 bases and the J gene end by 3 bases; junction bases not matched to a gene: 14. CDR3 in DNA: TGCGCCAGCAGCGTAACCGGGACAGGCATATTTGAAGAGACCCAGTACTTC. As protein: CASSVTGTGIFEETQYF. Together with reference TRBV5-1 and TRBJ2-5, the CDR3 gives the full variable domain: KAGVTQTPRYLIKTRGQQVTLSCSPISGHRSVSWYQQTPGQGLQFLFEYFSETQRNKGNFPGRFSGRQFSNSRSEMNVSTLELGDSALYLCASSVTGTGIFEETQYFGPGTRLLVL.

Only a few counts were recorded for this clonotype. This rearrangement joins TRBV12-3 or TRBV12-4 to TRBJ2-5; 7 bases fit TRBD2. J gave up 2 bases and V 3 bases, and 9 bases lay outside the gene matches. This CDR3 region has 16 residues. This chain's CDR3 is CASSLSSGSPQETQYF. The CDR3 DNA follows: TGTGCCAGCAGTTTGTCTAGCGGATCCCCTCAAGAGACCCAGTACTTC.

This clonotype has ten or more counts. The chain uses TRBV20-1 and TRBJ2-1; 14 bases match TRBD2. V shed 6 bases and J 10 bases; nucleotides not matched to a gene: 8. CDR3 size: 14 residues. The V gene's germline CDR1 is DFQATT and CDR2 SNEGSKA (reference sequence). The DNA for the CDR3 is TGCAGTGCAATGGGACTAGCGGGAGTATTGGAGCAGTTCTTC. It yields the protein CSAMGLAGVLEQFF.

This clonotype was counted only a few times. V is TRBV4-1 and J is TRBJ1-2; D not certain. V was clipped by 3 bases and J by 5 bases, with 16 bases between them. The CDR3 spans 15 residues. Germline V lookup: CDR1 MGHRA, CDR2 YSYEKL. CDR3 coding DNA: TGCGCCAGCAGCCAGGCGATTCGGGATGTTTATGGCTACACCTTC. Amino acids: CASSQAIRDVYGYTF.

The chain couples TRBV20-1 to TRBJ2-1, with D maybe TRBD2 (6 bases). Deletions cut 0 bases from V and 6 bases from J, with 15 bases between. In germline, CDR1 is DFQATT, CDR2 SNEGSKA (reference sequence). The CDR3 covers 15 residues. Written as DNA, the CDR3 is TGCAGTGCTAGAGATGTAGCGGTGGGGGGCAATGAGCAGTTCTTC. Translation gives CSARDVAVGGNEQFF.

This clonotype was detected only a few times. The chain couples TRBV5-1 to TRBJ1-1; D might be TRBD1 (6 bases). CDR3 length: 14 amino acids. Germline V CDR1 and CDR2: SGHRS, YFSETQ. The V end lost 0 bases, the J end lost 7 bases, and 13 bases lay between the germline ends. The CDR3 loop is CASSLEGGTFEAFF. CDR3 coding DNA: TGCGCCAGCAGCTTGGAAGGGGGGACCTTTGAAGCTTTCTTT.

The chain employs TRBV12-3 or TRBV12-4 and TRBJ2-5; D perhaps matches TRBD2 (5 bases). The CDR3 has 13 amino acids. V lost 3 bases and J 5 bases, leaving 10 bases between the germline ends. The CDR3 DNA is TGTGCCAGCAGTTTCAGTAGCGCGGAGACCCAGTACTTC. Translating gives CASSFSSAETQYF.

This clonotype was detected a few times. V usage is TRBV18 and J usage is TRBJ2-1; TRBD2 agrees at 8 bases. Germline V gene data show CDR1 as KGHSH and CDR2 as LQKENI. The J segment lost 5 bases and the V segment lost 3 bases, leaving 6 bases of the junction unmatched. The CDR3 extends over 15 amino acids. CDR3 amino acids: CASSPESGRDNEQFF. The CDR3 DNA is TGTGCCAGCTCACCTGAGAGCGGGAGAGACAATGAGCAGTTCTTC.

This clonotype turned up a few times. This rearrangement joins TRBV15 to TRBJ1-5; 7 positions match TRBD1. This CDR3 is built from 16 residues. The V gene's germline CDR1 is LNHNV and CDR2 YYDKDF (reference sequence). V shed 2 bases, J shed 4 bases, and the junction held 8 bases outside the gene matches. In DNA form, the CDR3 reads TGTGCCACCAGCAGAAAAAGACAGGGTGGTAATCAGCCCCAGCATTTT. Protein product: CATSRKRQGGNQPQHF.

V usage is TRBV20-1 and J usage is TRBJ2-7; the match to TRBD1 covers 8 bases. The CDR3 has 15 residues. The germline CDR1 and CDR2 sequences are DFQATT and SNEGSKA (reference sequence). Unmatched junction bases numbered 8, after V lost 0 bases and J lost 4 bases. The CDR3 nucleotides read TGCAGTGCTAGAGATCGCGCAGGGGGCATATACGAGCAGTACTTC. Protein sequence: CSARDRAGGIYEQYF.

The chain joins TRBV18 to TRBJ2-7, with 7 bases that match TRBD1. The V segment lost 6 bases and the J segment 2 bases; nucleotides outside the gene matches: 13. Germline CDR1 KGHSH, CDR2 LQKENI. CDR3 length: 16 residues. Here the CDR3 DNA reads TGTGCCAGCTCTCGGATCTTGGACAGGACAACCTACGAGCAGTACTTC. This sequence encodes CASSRILDRTTYEQYF.

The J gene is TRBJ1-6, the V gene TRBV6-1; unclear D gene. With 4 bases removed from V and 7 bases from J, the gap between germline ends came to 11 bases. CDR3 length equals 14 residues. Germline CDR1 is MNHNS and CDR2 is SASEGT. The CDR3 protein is CASSGRNTNSPLHF. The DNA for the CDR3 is TGTGCCAGCAGTGGACGGAATACCAATTCACCCCTCCACTTT.

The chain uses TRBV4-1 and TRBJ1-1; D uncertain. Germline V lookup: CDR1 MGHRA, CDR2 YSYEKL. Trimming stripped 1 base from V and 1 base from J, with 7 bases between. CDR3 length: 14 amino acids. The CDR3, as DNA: TGCGCCAGCAGCCAAGTTGTGGGGAACACTGAAGCTTTCTTT. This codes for CASSQVVGNTEAFF.

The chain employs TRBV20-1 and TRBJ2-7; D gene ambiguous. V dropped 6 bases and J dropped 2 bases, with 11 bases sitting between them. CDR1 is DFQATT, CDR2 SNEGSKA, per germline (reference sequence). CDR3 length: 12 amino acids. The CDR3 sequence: CSATASPYEQYF. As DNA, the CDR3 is TGCAGTGCAACCGCCTCACCCTACGAGCAGTACTTC.

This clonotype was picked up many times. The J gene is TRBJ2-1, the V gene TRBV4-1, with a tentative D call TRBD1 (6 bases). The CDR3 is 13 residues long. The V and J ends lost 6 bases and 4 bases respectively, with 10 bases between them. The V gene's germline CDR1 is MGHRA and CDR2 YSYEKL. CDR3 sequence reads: CASSPQGYNEQFF. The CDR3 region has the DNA TGCGCCAGCAGTCCCCAGGGGTACAATGAGCAGTTCTTC.

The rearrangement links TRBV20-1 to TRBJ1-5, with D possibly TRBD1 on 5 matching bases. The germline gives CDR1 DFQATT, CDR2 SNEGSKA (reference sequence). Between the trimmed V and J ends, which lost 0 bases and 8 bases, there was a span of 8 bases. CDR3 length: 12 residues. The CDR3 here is CSARDLGEPQHF. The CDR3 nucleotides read TGCAGTGCTAGAGATCTGGGGGAGCCCCAGCATTTT.

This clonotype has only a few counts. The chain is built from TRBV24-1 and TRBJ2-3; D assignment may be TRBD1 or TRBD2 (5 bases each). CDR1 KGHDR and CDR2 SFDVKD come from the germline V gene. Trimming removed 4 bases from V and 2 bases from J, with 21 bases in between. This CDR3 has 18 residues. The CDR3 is CATSDPGRGLEDTDTQYF. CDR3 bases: TGTGCCACCAGTGACCCGGGCCGGGGCCTCGAAGACACAGATACGCAGTATTTT.

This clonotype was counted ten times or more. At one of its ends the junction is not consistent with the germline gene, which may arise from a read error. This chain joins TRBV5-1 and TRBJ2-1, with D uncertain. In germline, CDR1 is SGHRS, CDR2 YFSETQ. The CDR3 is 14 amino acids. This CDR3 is CASSLMSSYNEQFF. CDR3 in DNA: TGTGCCAGCAGTTTAATGAGCTCCTACAATGAGCAGTTCTTC.

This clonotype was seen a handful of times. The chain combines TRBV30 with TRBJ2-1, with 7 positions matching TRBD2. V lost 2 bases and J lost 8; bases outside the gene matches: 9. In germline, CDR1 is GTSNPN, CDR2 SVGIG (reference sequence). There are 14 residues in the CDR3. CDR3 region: CAWSMSGGLYEQFF. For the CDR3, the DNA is TGTGCCTGGAGTATGTCGGGAGGTCTCTATGAGCAGTTCTTC.

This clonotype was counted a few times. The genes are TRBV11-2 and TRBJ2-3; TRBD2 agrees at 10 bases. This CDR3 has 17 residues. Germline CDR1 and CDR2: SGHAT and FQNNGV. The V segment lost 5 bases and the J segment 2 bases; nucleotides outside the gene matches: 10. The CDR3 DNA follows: TGTGCCAGCAGCCCGCACGTACTAGCGGGGCACACAGATACGCAGTATTTT. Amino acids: CASSPHVLAGHTDTQYF.

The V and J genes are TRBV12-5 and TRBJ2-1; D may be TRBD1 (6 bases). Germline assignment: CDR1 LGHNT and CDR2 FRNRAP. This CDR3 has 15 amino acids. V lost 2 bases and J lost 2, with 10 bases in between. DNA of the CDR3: TGTGCTAGTGGTTTGTTACAGGGAGCCTACAATGAGCAGTTCTTC. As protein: CASGLLQGAYNEQFF.

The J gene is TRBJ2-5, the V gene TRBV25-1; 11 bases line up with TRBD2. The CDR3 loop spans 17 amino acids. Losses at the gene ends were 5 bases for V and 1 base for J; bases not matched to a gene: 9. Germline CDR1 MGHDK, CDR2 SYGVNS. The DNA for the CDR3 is TGTGCCAGCAGTCCATCCTACGGACTAGCGGGCCAAGAGACCCAGTACTTC. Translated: CASSPSYGLAGQETQYF.